A selection of T cell receptor beta chains follows, all from one sample in a study of CD8 T cells in ankylosing spondylitis. TCRdb fed the 5' RACE reads into MiXCR, producing one record per CDR3 protein. The sample has more than 150,000 distinct CDR3 sequences, roughly 12% seen once. Sequenced material: blood, either unsorted or a sorted T cell fraction (not recorded which). These receptors came from a male donor with ankylosing spondylitis or in good health (not recorded which). CDR3s leave out the opening cysteine and the closing phenylalanine or tryptophan. Each record gives: J gene, V gene, CDR3 protein.

j_gene: TRBJ2-3
v_gene: TRBV7-6
CDR3aa: ASSTRVRAADTQY

j_gene: TRBJ1-2
v_gene: TRBV6-6
CDR3aa: ASSSTVNYGYT

j_gene: TRBJ1-6
v_gene: TRBV7-8
CDR3aa: ASSSLNSPLH

j_gene: TRBJ1-2
v_gene: TRBV19
CDR3aa: ASSPGTGAYGYT

j_gene: TRBJ2-6
v_gene: TRBV5-1
CDR3aa: ASSLPRDGSSGANVLT

j_gene: TRBJ1-4
v_gene: TRBV5-1
CDR3aa: ASSPGTLDEKLF

j_gene: TRBJ1-2
v_gene: TRBV27
CDR3aa: ASSFAEGHGYT

j_gene: TRBJ2-7
v_gene: TRBV4-1
CDR3aa: ASSQEGRGVSRSYEQY

j_gene: TRBJ1-1
v_gene: TRBV20-1
CDR3aa: SALQDPEAF

j_gene: TRBJ2-1
v_gene: TRBV5-1
CDR3aa: ASRSKRGDNEQF

j_gene: TRBJ2-3
v_gene: TRBV29-1
CDR3aa: SVEVGDDTQY

j_gene: TRBJ2-1
v_gene: TRBV2
CDR3aa: ASIGAHGTGDNEQF

j_gene: TRBJ1-1
v_gene: TRBV2
CDR3aa: ASSEAAGVVRTEAF

j_gene: TRBJ2-7
v_gene: TRBV7-2
CDR3aa: ASSSNEGKQY

j_gene: TRBJ2-3
v_gene: TRBV7-9
CDR3aa: ASSSGQGGDTQY

j_gene: TRBJ1-5
v_gene: TRBV12-3/TRBV12-4
CDR3aa: ASSFSGDQPQH

j_gene: TRBJ1-5
v_gene: TRBV6-5
CDR3aa: ASSYSFTGDSNQPQH

j_gene: TRBJ2-1
v_gene: TRBV20-1
CDR3aa: SARDELYATTEQF

j_gene: TRBJ1-5
v_gene: TRBV20-1
CDR3aa: SAPGWAGGDQPQH

j_gene: TRBJ2-1
v_gene: TRBV5-1
CDR3aa: ASSLDSGTGYNEQF

j_gene: TRBJ2-3
v_gene: TRBV20-1
CDR3aa: SAQTRASGTDTQY

j_gene: TRBJ1-1
v_gene: TRBV5-1
CDR3aa: ASSFGQGRAEAF

j_gene: TRBJ1-5
v_gene: TRBV4-1
CDR3aa: ASSQERLGPQH

j_gene: TRBJ2-3
v_gene: TRBV20-1
CDR3aa: SATLALVTDTQY

j_gene: TRBJ1-6
v_gene: TRBV6-2/TRBV6-3
CDR3aa: ASSPRDGNSPLH

j_gene: TRBJ2-5
v_gene: TRBV29-1
CDR3aa: SVEIYGETQY

j_gene: TRBJ2-2
v_gene: TRBV15
CDR3aa: ATVSIMTGRGTGELF

j_gene: TRBJ2-6
v_gene: TRBV7-8
CDR3aa: ASSLTTVVPDVLT

j_gene: TRBJ2-2
v_gene: TRBV5-1
CDR3aa: ASSSEAGTTGELF

j_gene: TRBJ2-7
v_gene: TRBV29-1
CDR3aa: SGGEHYNEQY

j_gene: TRBJ2-7
v_gene: TRBV12-3/TRBV12-4
CDR3aa: ASSLMGLAVYEQY

j_gene: TRBJ1-2
v_gene: TRBV7-9
CDR3aa: ASSWTGGAWGYT

j_gene: TRBJ2-1
v_gene: TRBV12-3/TRBV12-4
CDR3aa: ASSPGRSNNEQF

j_gene: TRBJ2-3
v_gene: TRBV25-1
CDR3aa: ASSAGGGTTDTQY

j_gene: TRBJ2-7
v_gene: TRBV20-1
CDR3aa: SALPMTGGNEQY

j_gene: TRBJ2-2
v_gene: TRBV19
CDR3aa: ASSRQEGTGELF

j_gene: TRBJ2-3
v_gene: TRBV5-1
CDR3aa: ASSLGYHTDTQY

j_gene: TRBJ1-4
v_gene: TRBV14
CDR3aa: ASSQASQKLF